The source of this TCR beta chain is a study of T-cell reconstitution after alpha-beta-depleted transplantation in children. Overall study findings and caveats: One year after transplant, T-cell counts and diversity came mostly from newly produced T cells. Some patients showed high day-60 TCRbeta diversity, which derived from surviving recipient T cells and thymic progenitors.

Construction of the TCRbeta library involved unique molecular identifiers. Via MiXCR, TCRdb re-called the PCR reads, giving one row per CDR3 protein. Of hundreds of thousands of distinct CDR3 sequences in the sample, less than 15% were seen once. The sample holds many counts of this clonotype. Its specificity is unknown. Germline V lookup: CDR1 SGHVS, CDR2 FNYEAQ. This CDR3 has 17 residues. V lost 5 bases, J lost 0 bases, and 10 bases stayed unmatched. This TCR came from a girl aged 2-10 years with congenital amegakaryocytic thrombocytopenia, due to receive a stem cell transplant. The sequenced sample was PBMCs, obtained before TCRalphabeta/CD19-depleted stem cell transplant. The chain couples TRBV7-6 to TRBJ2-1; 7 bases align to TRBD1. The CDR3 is CASSERTGLNSYNEQFF. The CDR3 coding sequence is TGTGCCAGCAGCGAACGGACAGGACTTAACTCCTACAATGAGCAGTTCTTC.